Sequencing of this TCR beta chain was carried out in a study of CD8 T cells in Susac syndrome. This CDR3 is built from 16 residues. The germline CDR1 and CDR2 sequences are KGHDR and SFDVKD. With 8 bases clipped from V and 1 base from J, the junction kept 10 bases outside the gene matches. Random hexamers served to reverse transcribe roughly 0.45 to 1 ug RNA. TCRdb redid the calling of the immunoSEQ multiplex PCR reads with MiXCR, one entry per CDR3 protein. Among under 200,000 distinct CDR3 sequences, roughly 94% were seen once, and the ten largest hold 0.065% to 0.085%. Sequencing of TCR beta was performed on blood CD8+ T cells and on blood CD4+ T cells. Controls were drawn from healthy donors and were matched for age and sex.

Material: CD4+ T cells from PBMCs. J is TRBJ2-1 and V is TRBV24-1, with 7 bases aligning to TRBD1. The receptor was isolated from a human donor in good health. The CDR3 DNA reads TGTGCCACCAACCCAGGTGGACAGGATTCCTACAATGAGCAGTTCTTC. Its protein is CATNPGGQDSYNEQFF.